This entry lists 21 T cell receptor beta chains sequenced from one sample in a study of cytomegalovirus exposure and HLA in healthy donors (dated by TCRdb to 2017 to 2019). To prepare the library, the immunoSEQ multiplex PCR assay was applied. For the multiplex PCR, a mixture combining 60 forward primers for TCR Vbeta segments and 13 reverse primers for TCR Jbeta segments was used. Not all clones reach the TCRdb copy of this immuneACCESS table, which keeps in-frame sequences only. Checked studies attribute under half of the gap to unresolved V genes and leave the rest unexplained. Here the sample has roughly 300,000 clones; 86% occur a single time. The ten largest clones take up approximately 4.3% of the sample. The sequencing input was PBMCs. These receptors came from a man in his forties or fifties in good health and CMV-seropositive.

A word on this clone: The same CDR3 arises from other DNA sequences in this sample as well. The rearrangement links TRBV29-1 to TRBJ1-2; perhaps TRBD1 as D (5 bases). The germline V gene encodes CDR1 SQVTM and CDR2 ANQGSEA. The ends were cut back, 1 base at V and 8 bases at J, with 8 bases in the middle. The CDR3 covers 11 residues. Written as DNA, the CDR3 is TGCAGCGTTGAAGGCGGGGACGGCTACACCTTC. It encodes CSVEGGDGYTF. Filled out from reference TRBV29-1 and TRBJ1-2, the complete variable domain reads SAVISQKPSRDICQRGTSLTIQCQVDSQVTMMFWYRQQPGQSLTLIATANQGSEATYESGFVIDKFPISRPNLTFSTLTVSNMSPEDSSIYLCSVEGGDGYTFGSGTRLTVV.

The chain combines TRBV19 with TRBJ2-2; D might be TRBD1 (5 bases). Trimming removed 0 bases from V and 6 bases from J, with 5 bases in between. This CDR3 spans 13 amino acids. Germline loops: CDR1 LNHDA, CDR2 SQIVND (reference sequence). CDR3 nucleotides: TGTGCCAGTAGTATAGACAGGGCCGGGGAGCTGTTTTTT. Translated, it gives CASSIDRAGELFF.

The CDR3 bases are TGTGCCAGCAGCATACTTGGCAGTCGGGGCTACGAGCAGTACTTC. Translating it yields CASSILGSRGYEQYF. The rearrangement uses TRBV5-4 and TRBJ2-7, with D maybe TRBD2 (5 bases). The germline CDR1 and CDR2 sequences are SGHNT and YYREEE (reference sequence). Trimming removed 4 bases at V and 3 bases at J, with 17 bases between. The CDR3 loop spans 15 amino acids. Together with reference TRBV5-4 and TRBJ2-7, the CDR3 gives the full variable domain: ETGVTQSPTHLIKTRGQQVTLRCSSQSGHNTVSWYQQALGQGPQFIFQYYREEENGRGNFPPRFSGLQFPNYSSELNVNALELDDSALYLCASSILGSRGYEQYFGPGTRLTVT.

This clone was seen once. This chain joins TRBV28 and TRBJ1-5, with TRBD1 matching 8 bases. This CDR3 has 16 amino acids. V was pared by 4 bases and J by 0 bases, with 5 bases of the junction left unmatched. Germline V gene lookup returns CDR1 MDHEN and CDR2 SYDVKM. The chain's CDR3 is CASSSRGRNSNQPQHF. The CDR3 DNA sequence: TGTGCCAGCAGTTCCAGGGGGCGGAATAGCAATCAGCCCCAGCATTTT. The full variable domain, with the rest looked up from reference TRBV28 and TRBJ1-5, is DVKVTQSSRYLVKRTGEKVFLECVQDMDHENMFWYRQDPGLGLRLIYFSYDVKMKEKGDIPEGYSVSREKKERFSLILESASTNQTSMYLCASSSRGRNSNQPQHFGDGTRLSIL.

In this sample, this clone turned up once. The CDR3 DNA reads TGTGCCAGCAGTTCCCCGGGACAGGGGCGCCCCTACGAGCAGTACTTC. This codes for CASSSPGQGRPYEQYF. The rearrangement links TRBV28 to TRBJ2-7; 10 bases are shared with TRBD1. The CDR3 extends over 16 amino acids. From germline, CDR1 is MDHEN and CDR2 SYDVKM. V shed 4 bases, J shed 2 bases, and the junction held 8 bases outside the gene matches. The full variable domain, with the rest looked up from reference TRBV28 and TRBJ2-7, is DVKVTQSSRYLVKRTGEKVFLECVQDMDHENMFWYRQDPGLGLRLIYFSYDVKMKEKGDIPEGYSVSREKKERFSLILESASTNQTSMYLCASSSPGQGRPYEQYFGPGTRLTVT.

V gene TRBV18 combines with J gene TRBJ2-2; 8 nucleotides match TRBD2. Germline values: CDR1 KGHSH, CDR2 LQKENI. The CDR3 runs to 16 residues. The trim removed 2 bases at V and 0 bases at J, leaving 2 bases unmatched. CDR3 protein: CASSPTLAANTGELFF. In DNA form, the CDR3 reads TGTGCCAGCTCACCAACACTAGCGGCGAACACCGGGGAGCTGTTTTTT.

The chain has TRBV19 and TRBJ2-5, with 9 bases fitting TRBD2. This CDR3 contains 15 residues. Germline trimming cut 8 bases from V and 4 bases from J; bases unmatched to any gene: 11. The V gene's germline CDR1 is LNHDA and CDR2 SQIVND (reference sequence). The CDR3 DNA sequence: TGTGCCAGTCGCGACCGCGGGAGGGCCCCAGAGACCCAGTACTTC. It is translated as CASRDRGRAPETQYF.

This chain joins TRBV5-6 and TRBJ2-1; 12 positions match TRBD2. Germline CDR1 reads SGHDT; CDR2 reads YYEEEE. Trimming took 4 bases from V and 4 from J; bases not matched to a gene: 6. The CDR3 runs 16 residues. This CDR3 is CASSLRTSGVYNEQFF. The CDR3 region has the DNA TGTGCCAGCAGCCTAAGGACTAGCGGGGTATACAATGAGCAGTTCTTC.

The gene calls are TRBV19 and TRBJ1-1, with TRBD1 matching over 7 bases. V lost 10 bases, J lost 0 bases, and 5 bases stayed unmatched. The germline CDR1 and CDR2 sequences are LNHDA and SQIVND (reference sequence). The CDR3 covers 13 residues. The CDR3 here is CATGTDMNTEAFF. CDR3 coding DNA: TGTGCCACCGGGACAGACATGAACACTGAAGCTTTCTTT.

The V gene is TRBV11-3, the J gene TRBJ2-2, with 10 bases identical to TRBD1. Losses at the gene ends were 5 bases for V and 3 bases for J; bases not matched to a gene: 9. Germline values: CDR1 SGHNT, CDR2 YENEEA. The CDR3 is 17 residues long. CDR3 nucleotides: TGTGCCAGCAGCGCACGGGACAGGGGCCCCGACACCGGGGAGCTGTTTTTT. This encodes CASSARDRGPDTGELFF.

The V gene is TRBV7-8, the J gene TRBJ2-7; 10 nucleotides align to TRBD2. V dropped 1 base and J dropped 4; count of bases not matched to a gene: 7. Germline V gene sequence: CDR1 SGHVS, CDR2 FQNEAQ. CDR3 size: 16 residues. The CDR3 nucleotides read TGTGCCAGCAGCTTAGGTCCTAGCGGGAGAGGATACGAGCAGTACTTC. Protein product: CASSLGPSGRGYEQYF.

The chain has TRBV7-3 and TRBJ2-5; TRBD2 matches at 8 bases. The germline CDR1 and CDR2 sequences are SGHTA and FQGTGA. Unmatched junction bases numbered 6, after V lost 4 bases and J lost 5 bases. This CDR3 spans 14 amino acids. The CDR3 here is CASSYSGTSETQYF. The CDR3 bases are TGTGCCAGCAGCTACTCCGGGACTAGTGAGACCCAGTACTTC. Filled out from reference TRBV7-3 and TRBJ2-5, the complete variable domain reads GAGVSQTPSNKVTEKGKYVELRCDPISGHTALYWYRQSLGQGPEFLIYFQGTGAADDSGLPNDRFFAVRPEGSVSTLKIQRTERGDSAVYLCASSYSGTSETQYFGPGTRLLVL.

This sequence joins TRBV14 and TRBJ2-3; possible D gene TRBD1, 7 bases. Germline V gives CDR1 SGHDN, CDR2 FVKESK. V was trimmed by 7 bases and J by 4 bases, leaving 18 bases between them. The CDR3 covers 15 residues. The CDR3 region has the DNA TGTGCCAGCACAACTCGTCAGGGGGGCCCAGATACGCAGTATTTT. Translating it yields CASTTRQGGPDTQYF.

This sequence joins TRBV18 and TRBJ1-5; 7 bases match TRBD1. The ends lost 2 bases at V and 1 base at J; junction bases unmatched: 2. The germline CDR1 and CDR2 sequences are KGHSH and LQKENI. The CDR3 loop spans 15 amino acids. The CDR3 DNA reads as TGTGCCAGCTCACCAGGGACAGTGAGCAATCAGCCCCAGCATTTT. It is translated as CASSPGTVSNQPQHF.

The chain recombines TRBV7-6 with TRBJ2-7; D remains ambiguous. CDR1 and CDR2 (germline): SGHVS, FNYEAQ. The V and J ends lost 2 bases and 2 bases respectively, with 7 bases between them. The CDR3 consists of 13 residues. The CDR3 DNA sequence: TGTGCCAGCAGCTTACAGGAACCCTACGAGCAGTACTTC. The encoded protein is CASSLQEPYEQYF.

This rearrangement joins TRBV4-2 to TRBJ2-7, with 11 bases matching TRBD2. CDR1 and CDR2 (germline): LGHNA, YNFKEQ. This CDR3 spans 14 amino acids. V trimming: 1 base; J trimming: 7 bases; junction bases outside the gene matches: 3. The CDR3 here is CASSQASGRKEQYF. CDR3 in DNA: TGTGCCAGCAGCCAAGCTAGCGGGAGGAAGGAGCAGTACTTC.

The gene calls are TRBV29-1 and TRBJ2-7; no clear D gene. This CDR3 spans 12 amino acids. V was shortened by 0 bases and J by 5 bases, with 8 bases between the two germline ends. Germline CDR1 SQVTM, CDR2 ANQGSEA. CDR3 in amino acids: CSVEDLGNEQYF. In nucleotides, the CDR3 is TGCAGCGTTGAAGATCTGGGCAACGAGCAGTACTTC.

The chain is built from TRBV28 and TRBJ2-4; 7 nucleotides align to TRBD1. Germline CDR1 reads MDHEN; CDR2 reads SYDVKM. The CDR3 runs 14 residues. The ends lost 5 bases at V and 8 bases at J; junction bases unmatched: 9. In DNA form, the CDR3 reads TGTGCCAGCAGTCCACCGGGACAGCAACACATTCAGTACTTC. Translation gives CASSPPGQQHIQYF.

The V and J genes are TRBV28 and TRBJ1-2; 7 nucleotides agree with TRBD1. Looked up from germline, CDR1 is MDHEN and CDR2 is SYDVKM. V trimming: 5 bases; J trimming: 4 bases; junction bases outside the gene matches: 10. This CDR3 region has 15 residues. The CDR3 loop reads CASSVRDREFYGYTF. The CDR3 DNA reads TGTGCCAGCAGTGTTCGTGACAGGGAGTTCTATGGCTACACCTTC.

CDR3 nucleotide sequence: TGTGCCAGCAGCGCGACCGGGAGCTACGAGCAGTACTTC. It encodes CASSATGSYEQYF. The chain carries TRBV7-3 and TRBJ2-7; possible D gene TRBD2, 6 bases. V shed 5 bases and J shed 3 bases, with 11 bases lying between them. CDR1 is SGHTA and CDR2 is FQGTGA in the germline V gene. The CDR3 extends over 13 amino acids.

CDR3 amino acids: CASSLVGGRAYNEQFF. CDR3 coding DNA: TGCGCCAGCAGCCTCGTCGGGGGGAGGGCGTACAATGAGCAGTTCTTC. The chain recombines TRBV4-1 with TRBJ2-1; TRBD2 aligns across 7 bases. This CDR3 region has 16 residues. Germline V gene data show CDR1 as MGHRA and CDR2 as YSYEKL. Trimming at V came to 4 bases and at J to 4 bases, leaving 10 bases not matched to a gene.